This paragraph covers one T cell receptor beta chain sequence. The data were obtained in a study of blood T cell repertoires in COVID-19. About the research overall: PBMCs, B-cell-depleted T cells, or T cells provided the cDNA or gDNA that made up the material.

CDR1 is LGHDT, CDR2 YNNKEL, per germline (reference sequence). With V trimmed by 4 bases and J by 1 base, 9 bases remained unmatched. The CDR3 consists of 16 residues. As processed by the authors: Amplification with reference gene primers provided the estimates of nucleated cell counts. The protocol was immunoSEQ multiplex PCR, while the TCRdb copy is restricted to in-frame clones and leaves out a portion. V and J calls and clone size come straight from that table; D and trimming were deduced from the DNA. Here the sample spans under 200,000 clones, roughly 80% being singletons. Sequencing was performed on peripheral blood. This sequence originates from a man aged 65-85 years with acute or convalescent COVID-19. The gene calls are TRBV3-1 (or the pseudogene TRBV3-2) and TRBJ2-7, with 8 bases aligning to TRBD1. Here the CDR3 reads CASSPTWTGKSYEQYF. The CDR3 DNA reads TGTGCCAGCAGCCCTACCTGGACAGGGAAATCCTACGAGCAGTACTTC.